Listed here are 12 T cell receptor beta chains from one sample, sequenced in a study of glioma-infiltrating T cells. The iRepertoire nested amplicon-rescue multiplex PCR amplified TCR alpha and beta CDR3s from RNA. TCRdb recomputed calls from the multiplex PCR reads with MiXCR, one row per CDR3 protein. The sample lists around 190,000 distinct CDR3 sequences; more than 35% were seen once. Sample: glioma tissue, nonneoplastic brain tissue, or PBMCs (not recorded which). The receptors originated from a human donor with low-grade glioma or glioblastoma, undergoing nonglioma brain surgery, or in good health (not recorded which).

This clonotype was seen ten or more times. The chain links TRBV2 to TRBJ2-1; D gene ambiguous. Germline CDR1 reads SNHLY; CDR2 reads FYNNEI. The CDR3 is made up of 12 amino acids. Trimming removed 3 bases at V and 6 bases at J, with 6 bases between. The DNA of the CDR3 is TGTGCCAGCAGTGAGGGTGGCAATGAGCAGTTCTTC. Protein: CASSEGGNEQFF.

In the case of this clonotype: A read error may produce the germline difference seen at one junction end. DNA for the CDR3: TGTGCCAGCGGCCAAGACCCCTCAGGGTACAATGAGCAGTTCTTC. Residues: CASGQDPSGYNEQFF. The chain is built from TRBV3-1 and TRBJ2-1; D possibly corresponds to TRBD1 (5 bases). CDR1 and CDR2 from the germline V gene are LGHDT and YNNKEL (reference sequence). The CDR3 sequence is 15 residues long.

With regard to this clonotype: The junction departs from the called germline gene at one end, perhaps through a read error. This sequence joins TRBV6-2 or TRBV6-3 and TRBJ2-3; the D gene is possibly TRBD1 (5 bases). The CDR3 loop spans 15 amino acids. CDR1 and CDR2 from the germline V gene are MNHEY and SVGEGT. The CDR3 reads CASSDRGGMTDMQYF. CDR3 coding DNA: TGTGCCAGCAGTGACAGAGGCGGAATGACAGATATGCAGTATTTT.

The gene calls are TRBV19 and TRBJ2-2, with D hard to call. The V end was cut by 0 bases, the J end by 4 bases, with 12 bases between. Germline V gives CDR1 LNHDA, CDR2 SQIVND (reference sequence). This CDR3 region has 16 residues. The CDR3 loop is CASSIDTTWSTGELFF. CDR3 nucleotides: TGTGCCAGTAGTATAGATACGACATGGAGCACCGGGGAGCTGTTTTTT.

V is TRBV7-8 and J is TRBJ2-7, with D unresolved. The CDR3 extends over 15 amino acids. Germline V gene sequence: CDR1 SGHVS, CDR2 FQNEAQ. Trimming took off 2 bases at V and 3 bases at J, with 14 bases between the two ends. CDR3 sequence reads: CASSLLGSGYYEQYF. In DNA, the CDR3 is TGTGCCAGCAGCTTATTAGGTTCGGGCTACTACGAGCAGTACTTC.

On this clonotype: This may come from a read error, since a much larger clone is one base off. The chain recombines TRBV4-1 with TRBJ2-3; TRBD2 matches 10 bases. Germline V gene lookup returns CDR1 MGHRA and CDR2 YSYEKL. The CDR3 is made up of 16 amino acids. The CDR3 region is CAIRGSSGSSADTQYF. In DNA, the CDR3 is TGTGCCATCAGGGGATCTAGCGGGAGTAGCGCAGATACGCAGTATTTT.

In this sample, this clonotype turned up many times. The CDR3: CASSYSRGAGGNTIYF. In nucleotides, the CDR3 is TGTGCCAGCAGTTACTCGCGGGGGGCGGGTGGAAACACCATATATTTT. V gene TRBV6-6 combines with J gene TRBJ1-3; a weak D match, TRBD1 (6 bases). The ends were cut back, 0 bases at V and 3 bases at J, with 12 bases in the middle. Germline CDR1 and CDR2: MNHNY and SVGAGI (reference sequence). The CDR3 is made up of 16 amino acids.

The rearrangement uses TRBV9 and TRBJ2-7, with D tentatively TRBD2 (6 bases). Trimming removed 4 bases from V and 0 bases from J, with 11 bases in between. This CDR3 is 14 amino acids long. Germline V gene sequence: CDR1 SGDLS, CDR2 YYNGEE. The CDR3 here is CASSPHGGSYEQYF. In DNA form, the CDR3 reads TGTGCCAGCAGCCCCCACGGGGGCTCCTACGAGCAGTACTTC.

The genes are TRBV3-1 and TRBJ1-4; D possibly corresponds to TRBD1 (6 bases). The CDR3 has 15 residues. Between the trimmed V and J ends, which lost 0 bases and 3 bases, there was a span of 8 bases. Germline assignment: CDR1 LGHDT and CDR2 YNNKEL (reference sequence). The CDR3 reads CASSQDRGPNEKLFF. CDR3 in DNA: TGTGCCAGCAGCCAAGATCGGGGGCCTAATGAAAAACTGTTTTTT.

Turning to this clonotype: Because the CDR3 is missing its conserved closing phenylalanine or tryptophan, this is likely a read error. Here the CDR3 reads CASSQRPAGAYEQYL. The CDR3 DNA reads TGTGCCAGCAGTCAGAGACCAGCGGGAGCCTACGAGCAGTACCTC. The rearrangement uses TRBV6-1 and TRBJ2-7, with 8 positions matching TRBD2. Germline lookup yields CDR1 MNHNS and CDR2 SASEGT. With V trimmed by 5 bases and J by 2 bases, 8 bases remained unmatched. The CDR3 consists of 15 residues.

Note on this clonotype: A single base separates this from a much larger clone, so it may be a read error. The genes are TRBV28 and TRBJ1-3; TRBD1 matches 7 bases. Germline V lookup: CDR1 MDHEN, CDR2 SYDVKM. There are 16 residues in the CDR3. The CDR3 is CASTLTGRNSGDTIYF. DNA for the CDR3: TGTGCCAGCACGTTGACAGGGAGAAACTCTGGAGACACCATATATTTT.

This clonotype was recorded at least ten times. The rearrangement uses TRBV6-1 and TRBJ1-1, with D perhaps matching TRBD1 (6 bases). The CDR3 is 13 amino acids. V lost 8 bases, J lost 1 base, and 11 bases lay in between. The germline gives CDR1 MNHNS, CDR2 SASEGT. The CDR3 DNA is TGTGCCAGCGGCCTACAGGGGAACACTGAAGCTTTCTTT. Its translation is CASGLQGNTEAFF.